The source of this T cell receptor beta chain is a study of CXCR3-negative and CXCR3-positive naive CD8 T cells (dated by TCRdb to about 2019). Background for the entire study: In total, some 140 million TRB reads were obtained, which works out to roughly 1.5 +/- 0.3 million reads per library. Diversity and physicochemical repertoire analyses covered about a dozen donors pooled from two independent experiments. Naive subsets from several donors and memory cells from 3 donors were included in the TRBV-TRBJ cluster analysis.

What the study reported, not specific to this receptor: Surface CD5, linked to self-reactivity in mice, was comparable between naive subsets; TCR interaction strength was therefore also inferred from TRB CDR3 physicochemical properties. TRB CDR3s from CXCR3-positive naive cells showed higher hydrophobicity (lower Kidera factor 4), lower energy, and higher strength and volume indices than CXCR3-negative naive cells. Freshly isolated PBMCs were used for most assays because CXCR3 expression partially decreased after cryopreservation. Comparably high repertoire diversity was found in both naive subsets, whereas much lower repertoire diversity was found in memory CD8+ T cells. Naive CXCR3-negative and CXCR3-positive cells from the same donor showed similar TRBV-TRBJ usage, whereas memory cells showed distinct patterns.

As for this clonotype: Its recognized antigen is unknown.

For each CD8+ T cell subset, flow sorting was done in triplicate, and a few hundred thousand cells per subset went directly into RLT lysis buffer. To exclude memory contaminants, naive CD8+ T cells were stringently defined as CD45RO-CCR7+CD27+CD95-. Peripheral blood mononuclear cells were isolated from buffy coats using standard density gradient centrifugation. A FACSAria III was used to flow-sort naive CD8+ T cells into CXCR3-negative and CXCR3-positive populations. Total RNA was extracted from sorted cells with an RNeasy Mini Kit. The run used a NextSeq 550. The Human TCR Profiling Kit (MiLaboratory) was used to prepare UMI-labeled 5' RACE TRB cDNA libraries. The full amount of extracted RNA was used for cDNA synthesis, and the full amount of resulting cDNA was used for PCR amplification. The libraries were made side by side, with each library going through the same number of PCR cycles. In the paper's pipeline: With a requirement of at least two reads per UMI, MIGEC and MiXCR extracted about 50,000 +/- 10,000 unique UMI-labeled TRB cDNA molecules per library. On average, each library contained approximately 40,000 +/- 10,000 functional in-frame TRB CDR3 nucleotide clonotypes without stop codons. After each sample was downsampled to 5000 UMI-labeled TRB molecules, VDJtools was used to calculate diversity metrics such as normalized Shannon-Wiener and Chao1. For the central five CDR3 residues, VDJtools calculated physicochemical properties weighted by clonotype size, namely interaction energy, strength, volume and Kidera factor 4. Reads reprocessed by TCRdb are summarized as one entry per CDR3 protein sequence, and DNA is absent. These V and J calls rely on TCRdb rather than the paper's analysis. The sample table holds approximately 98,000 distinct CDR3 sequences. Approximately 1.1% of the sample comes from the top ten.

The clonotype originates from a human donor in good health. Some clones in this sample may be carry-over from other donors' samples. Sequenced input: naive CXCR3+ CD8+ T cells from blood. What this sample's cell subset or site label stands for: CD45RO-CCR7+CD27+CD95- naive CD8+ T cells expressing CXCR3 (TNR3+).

The CDR3 in this case is CASSLSYGTDNGYTF. The chain was built from TRBV27 and TRBJ1-2; TCRdb returns TRBD1, unconfirmable since there is no DNA. The CDR3 contains 15 residues, cysteine and phenylalanine counted. The record lacks a DNA sequence. Looking up the germline V gene (reference sequence) yields CDR1 MNHEY and CDR2 SMNVEV.